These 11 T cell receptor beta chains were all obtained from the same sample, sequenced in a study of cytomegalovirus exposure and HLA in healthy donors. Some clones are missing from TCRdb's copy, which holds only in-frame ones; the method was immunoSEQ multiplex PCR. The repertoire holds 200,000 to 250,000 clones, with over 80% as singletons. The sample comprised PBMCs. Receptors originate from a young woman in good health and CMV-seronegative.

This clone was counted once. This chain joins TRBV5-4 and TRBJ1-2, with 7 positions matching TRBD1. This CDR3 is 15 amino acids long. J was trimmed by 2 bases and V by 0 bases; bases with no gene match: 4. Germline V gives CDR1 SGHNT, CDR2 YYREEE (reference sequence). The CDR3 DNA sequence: TGTGCCAGCAGCTTGGTAGGGGGCGGAAACTATGGCTACACCTTC. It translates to CASSLVGGGNYGYTF.

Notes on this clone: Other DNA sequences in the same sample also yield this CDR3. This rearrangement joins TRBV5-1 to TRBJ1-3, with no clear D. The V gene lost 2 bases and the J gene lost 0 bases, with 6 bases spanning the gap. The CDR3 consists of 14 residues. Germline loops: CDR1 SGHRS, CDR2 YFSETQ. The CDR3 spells CASSLGVSGNTIYF. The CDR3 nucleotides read TGCGCCAGCAGCTTAGGAGTCTCTGGAAACACCATATATTTT.

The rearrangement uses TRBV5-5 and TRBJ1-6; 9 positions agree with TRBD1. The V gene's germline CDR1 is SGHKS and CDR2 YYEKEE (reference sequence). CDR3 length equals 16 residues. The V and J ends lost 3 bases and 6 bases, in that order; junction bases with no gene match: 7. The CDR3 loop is CASSSGQGLSNSPLHF. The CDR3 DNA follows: TGTGCCAGCAGCTCGGGACAGGGCCTTTCTAATTCACCCCTCCACTTT.

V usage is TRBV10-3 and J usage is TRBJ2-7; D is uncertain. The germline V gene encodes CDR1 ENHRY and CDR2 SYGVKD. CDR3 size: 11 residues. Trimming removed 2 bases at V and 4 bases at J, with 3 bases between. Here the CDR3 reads CAISEGYEQYF. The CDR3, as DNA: TGTGCCATCAGTGAGGGATACGAGCAGTACTTC.

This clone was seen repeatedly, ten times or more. CDR3 nucleotides: TGTGCCAGCAGCTTATCAAATGGGGGCTCTGGAAACACCATATATTTT. Translated, it gives CASSLSNGGSGNTIYF. V gene TRBV11-3 combines with J gene TRBJ1-3; TRBD1 is a possible D gene (5 bases). The germline V gene has CDR1 SGHNT and CDR2 YENEEA. V lost 2 bases to trimming and J lost 0 bases, with 11 bases between them. The CDR3 is 16 residues long.

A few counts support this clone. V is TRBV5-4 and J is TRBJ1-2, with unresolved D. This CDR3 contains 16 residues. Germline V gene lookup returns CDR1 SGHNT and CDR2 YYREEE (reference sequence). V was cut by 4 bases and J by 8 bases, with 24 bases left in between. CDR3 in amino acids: CASSPRFAGRVGGYTF. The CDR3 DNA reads TGTGCCAGCAGCCCCCGGTTTGCCGGGAGGGTTGGCGGCTACACCTTC.

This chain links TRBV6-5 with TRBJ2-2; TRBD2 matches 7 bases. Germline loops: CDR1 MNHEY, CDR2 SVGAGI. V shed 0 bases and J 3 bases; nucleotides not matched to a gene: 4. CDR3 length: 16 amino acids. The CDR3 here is CASSYSGEGYTGELFF. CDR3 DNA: TGTGCCAGCAGTTACTCGGGGGAGGGTTACACCGGGGAGCTGTTTTTT.

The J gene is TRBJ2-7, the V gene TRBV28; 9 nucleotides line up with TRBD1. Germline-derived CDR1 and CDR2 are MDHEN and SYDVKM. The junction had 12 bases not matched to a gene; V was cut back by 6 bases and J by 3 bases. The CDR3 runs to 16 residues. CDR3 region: CASSQGRDRDFYEQYF. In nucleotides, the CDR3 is TGTGCCAGCAGCCAGGGAAGGGACAGGGACTTCTACGAGCAGTACTTC.

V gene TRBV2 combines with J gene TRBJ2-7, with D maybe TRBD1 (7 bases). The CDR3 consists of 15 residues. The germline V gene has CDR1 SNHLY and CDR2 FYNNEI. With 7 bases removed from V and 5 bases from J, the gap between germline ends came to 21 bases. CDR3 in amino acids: CASNTRQGTGDEQYF. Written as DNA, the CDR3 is TGTGCCAGCAATACTAGACAGGGAACGGGAGACGAGCAGTACTTC.

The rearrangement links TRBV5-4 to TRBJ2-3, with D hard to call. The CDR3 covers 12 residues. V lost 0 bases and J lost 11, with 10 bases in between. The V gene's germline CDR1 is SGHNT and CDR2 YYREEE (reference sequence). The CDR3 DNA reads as TGTGCCAGCAGCTTGGACGTGTCAGGGCAGTATTTT. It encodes CASSLDVSGQYF. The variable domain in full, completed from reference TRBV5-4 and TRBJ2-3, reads ETGVTQSPTHLIKTRGQQVTLRCSSQSGHNTVSWYQQALGQGPQFIFQYYREEENGRGNFPPRFSGLQFPNYSSELNVNALELDDSALYLCASSLDVSGQYFGPGTRLTVL.

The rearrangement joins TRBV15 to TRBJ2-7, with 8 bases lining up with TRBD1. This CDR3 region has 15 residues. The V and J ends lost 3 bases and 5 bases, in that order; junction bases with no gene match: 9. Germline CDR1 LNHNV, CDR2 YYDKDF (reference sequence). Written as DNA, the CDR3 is TGTGCCACCAGCAGCCCGGACAGGGAGTCCAACGAGCAGTACTTC. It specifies CATSSPDRESNEQYF.